This T cell receptor beta chain derives from a study of a mutant IDH1 vaccine in newly diagnosed glioma. At the level of the study: Sex among treated patients split 62.5% male, about 40% female; mean age was approximately 40 years. Standard pretreatment was either radiotherapy, temozolomide, or, for most, radiochemotherapy with temozolomide.

The method was immunoSEQ multiplex PCR; TCRdb's version includes in-frame clones alone and lacks a portion of them. The table includes about 83,000 clones, 91% detected once. A remark on this clone: The antigen remains undetermined.

The V end lost 3 bases, the J end lost 4 bases, and 10 bases lay between the germline ends. Germline CDR1 MDHEN, CDR2 SYDVKM. This CDR3 has 14 residues. Time point given: week 5, during vaccination. The investigators gave 300 ug of mutant IDH1 20-mer peptide in each vaccine dose, together with topical imiquimod. Study results and limitations: Alterations occurring in top peripheral T cell clonotypes seemed unrelated to pseudoprogression.

This TCR came from a woman between 45 and 60 years old with glioma. This specimen was PBMCs, taken from a glioma patient whose treatment included an IDH1 peptide vaccine. This chain joins TRBV28 and TRBJ2-1, with unresolved D. CDR3 region: CASSFTPGYNEQFF. The CDR3 region has the DNA TGTGCCAGCAGTTTTACCCCGGGTTACAATGAGCAGTTCTTC.